This TCR beta chain emerged from a study of cytomegalovirus exposure and HLA in healthy donors. A multiplex PCR was run with 60 Vbeta primers and 13 Jbeta primers. Profiled with immunoSEQ multiplex PCR; TCRdb holds only in-frame clones, not every one. The table includes approximately 150,000 clones, around three quarters detected once. Sequenced sample: PBMCs. The clonotype originates from a man aged 35-49 years in good health and CMV-seropositive.

The CDR3 nucleotides read TGCGCCAGCAAGGTGGTTGGGGAGACCGGGGAGCTGTTTTTT. As protein: CASKVVGETGELFF. The chain has TRBV5-1 and TRBJ2-2; D perhaps matches TRBD2 (5 bases). This CDR3 is 14 amino acids long. CDR1 and CDR2 (germline): SGHRS, YFSETQ. Trimming cost V 6 bases and J 5 bases, with 14 bases left between them.